These 12 T cell receptor beta chains were all obtained from the same sample, sequenced in a study of blood T cell repertoires in COVID-19. The method was immunoSEQ multiplex PCR; TCRdb's version includes in-frame clones alone and lacks a portion of them. The sample yields about 400,000 clones, approximately 85% seen once. The sample was PBMCs or T cells enriched from blood (not recorded which). The receptors stem from a woman between 35 and 50 years old with acute COVID-19.

The CDR3 protein is CASSTGGATEAFF. As DNA, the CDR3 is TGTGCCAGCAGCACAGGGGGGGCCACTGAAGCTTTCTTT. The chain is built from TRBV9 and TRBJ1-1; 8 bases map to TRBD1. From germline, CDR1 is SGDLS and CDR2 YYNGEE. The CDR3 runs 13 residues. V shed 4 bases, J shed 4 bases, and the junction held 3 bases outside the gene matches. The full variable domain, rest sourced from reference TRBV9 and TRBJ1-1, is DSGVTQTPKHLITATGQRVTLRCSPRSGDLSVYWYQQSLDQGLQFLIQYYNGEERAKGNILERFSAQQFPDLHSELNLSSLELGDSALYFCASSTGGATEAFFGQGTRLTVV.

This rearrangement joins TRBV7-2 to TRBJ2-5; 10 bases line up with TRBD2. This CDR3 contains 16 residues. V trimming: 5 bases; J trimming: 1 base; junction bases outside the gene matches: 7. Per the germline V gene, CDR1 is SGHTA and CDR2 is FQGNSA. CDR3 coding DNA: TGTGCCAGCAGCCACGGACTAGCGGTGATCCAAGAGACCCAGTACTTC. It is translated as CASSHGLAVIQETQYF.

The chain combines TRBV29-1 with TRBJ1-2, with 7 bases matching TRBD1. The CDR3 is made up of 12 amino acids. Germline V gene lookup returns CDR1 SQVTM and CDR2 ANQGSEA. The V gene end was trimmed by 4 bases and the J gene end by 5 bases; junction bases not matched to a gene: 4. DNA of the CDR3: TGCAGCGTTGGAGGGGGCGCATATGGCTACACCTTC. As protein: CSVGGGAYGYTF.

The rearrangement joins TRBV5-1 to TRBJ2-5; 11 nucleotides agree with TRBD2. With V trimmed by 4 bases and J by 3 bases, 8 bases remained unmatched. In germline, CDR1 is SGHRS, CDR2 YFSETQ. The CDR3 covers 16 residues. The CDR3 nucleotides read TGCGCCAGCAGCCTCCGGGTAGCGGGGGGGAAAGAGACCCAGTACTTC. This sequence encodes CASSLRVAGGKETQYF.

The chain employs TRBV6-5 and TRBJ2-1; the D gene is possibly TRBD2 (5 bases). This CDR3 contains 12 residues. V dropped 6 bases and J dropped 8 bases, with 11 bases sitting between them. Germline assignment: CDR1 MNHEY and CDR2 SVGAGI. The CDR3 nucleotides read TGTGCCAGCAGAACCTACGGGGATGAGCAGTTCTTC. Its protein product is CASRTYGDEQFF.

V is TRBV9 and J is TRBJ2-7, with TRBD1 matching over 11 bases. In germline, CDR1 is SGDLS, CDR2 YYNGEE. V dropped 3 bases and J dropped 5; count of bases not matched to a gene: 7. The CDR3 runs 15 residues. The CDR3 is CASSAAGQGANEQYF. DNA of the CDR3: TGTGCCAGCAGCGCCGCCGGACAGGGGGCGAACGAGCAGTACTTC.

This chain links TRBV5-1 with TRBJ2-2, with 7 bases fitting TRBD2. CDR1 SGHRS and CDR2 YFSETQ come from the germline V gene. V lost 3 bases and J lost 5; bases outside the gene matches: 7. CDR3 length: 15 amino acids. For the CDR3, the DNA is TGCGCCAGCAGCTCGGGGGGTGAGGCGACCGGGGAGCTGTTTTTT. This gives the protein CASSSGGEATGELFF.

The rearrangement uses TRBV2 and TRBJ1-5, with 8 bases that match TRBD1. Trimming removed 11 bases from V and 4 bases from J; junction bases left unmatched: 7. The CDR3 extends over 13 amino acids. Germline CDR1 is SNHLY and CDR2 is FYNNEI. The CDR3: CAGRQGLNQPQHF. DNA of the CDR3: TGTGCCGGAAGACAGGGGCTAAATCAGCCCCAGCATTTT.

The genes are TRBV2 and TRBJ1-1, with TRBD1 identical over 11 bases. J gave up 11 bases and V 5 bases, and 10 bases lay outside the gene matches. Looked up from germline, CDR1 is SNHLY and CDR2 is FYNNEI. This CDR3 is built from 14 residues. CDR3 nucleotide sequence: TGTGCCAGCAGTAGGACAGGGGGCACGATGACGGCTTTCTTT. Amino acid sequence: CASSRTGGTMTAFF.

V is TRBV2 and J is TRBJ1-5, with 8 bases identical to TRBD1. The CDR3 extends over 14 amino acids. The germline CDR1 and CDR2 sequences are SNHLY and FYNNEI. V trimming: 4 bases; J trimming: 5 bases; junction bases outside the gene matches: 4. DNA for the CDR3: TGTGCCAGCAGTGGAGGACAGGGCTATCAGCCCCAGCATTTT. Translated: CASSGGQGYQPQHF. Variable domain in full (rest from reference TRBV2 and TRBJ1-5): EPEVTQTPSHQVTQMGQEVILRCVPISNHLYFYWYRQILGQKVEFLVSFYNNEISEKSEIFDDQFSVERPDGSNFTLKIRSTKLEDSAMYFCASSGGQGYQPQHFGDGTRLSIL.

The chain has TRBV6-4 and TRBJ1-2; 7 bases fit TRBD1. J lost 6 bases, V lost 0 bases, and 10 bases had no gene match. Germline assignment: CDR1 MRHNA and CDR2 SNTAGT. This CDR3 has 16 residues. The DNA for the CDR3 is TGTGCCAGCAGTGACTCGATGTGGGACAGAGTCGATGGCTACACCTTC. As protein: CASSDSMWDRVDGYTF.

This clone occurred once. J is TRBJ2-2 and V is TRBV23-1; unclear D gene. TRBV23-1 carries the ORF label, with uncertain function. CDR3 length: 16 amino acids. V was shortened by 0 bases and J by 2 bases, with 10 bases between the two germline ends. CDR3 residues: CASSQSPGENTGELFF. CDR3 sequence (DNA): TGCGCCAGCAGTCAATCCCCAGGCGAAAACACCGGGGAGCTGTTTTTT.